The 30 T cell receptor beta chains listed next were all sequenced from one sample in a study of OX40 agonist ivuxolimab in advanced cancers. Clones were sequenced by immunoSEQ multiplex PCR, and TCRdb holds only the in-frame ones, with some missing. The sample lists about 110,000 clones, approximately 90% occurring once. Sequencing was performed on CD4+ or CD8+ T cells sorted from blood, taken in a trial of the OX40 agonist ivuxolimab. All receptors derive from an adult with an advanced solid tumor such as melanoma, head and neck, liver or kidney cancer.

The V gene is TRBV30, the J gene TRBJ1-6; TRBD1 might be the D (5 bases). Trimming took 5 bases from V and 6 from J, leaving 17 bases between them. The CDR3 runs 15 residues. The germline V gene encodes CDR1 GTSNPN and CDR2 SVGIG (reference sequence). This CDR3 reads CAWGPRGRANSPLHF. CDR3 nucleotides: TGTGCCTGGGGTCCCCGGGGCAGGGCTAATTCACCCCTCCACTTT.

The chain uses TRBV6-5 and TRBJ1-5; 11 bases fit TRBD1. V was pared by 5 bases and J by 6 bases, with 6 bases of the junction left unmatched. Germline V CDR1 and CDR2: MNHEY, SVGAGI. The CDR3 consists of 15 residues. The CDR3: CASSTGQGAFQPQHF. The CDR3 region has the DNA TGTGCCAGCAGTACCGGACAGGGGGCTTTTCAGCCCCAGCATTTT.

The V call is TRBV19, the J call TRBJ1-5; 10 nucleotides agree with TRBD1. Losses at the gene ends were 7 bases for V and 2 bases for J; bases not matched to a gene: 14. The CDR3 is 18 amino acids. Germline assignment: CDR1 LNHDA and CDR2 SQIVND (reference sequence). CDR3 protein: CASTRRPSGTGGNQPQHF. DNA of the CDR3: TGTGCCAGTACCAGAAGACCCTCCGGGACAGGGGGCAATCAGCCCCAGCATTTT.

The chain couples TRBV5-6 to TRBJ2-5, with D uncertain. V lost 4 bases to trimming and J lost 5 bases, with 12 bases between them. The CDR3 consists of 13 residues. Germline assignment: CDR1 SGHDT and CDR2 YYEEEE. CDR3 loop: CASSPFTSETQYF. CDR3 DNA: TGTGCCAGCAGCCCATTTACGTCGGAGACCCAGTACTTC.

V usage is TRBV12-5 and J usage is TRBJ2-1; D gene unclear. Deletions cut 4 bases from V and 8 bases from J, with 24 bases between. Germline V gene sequence: CDR1 LGHNT, CDR2 FRNRAP. The CDR3 is 17 amino acids. The CDR3 spells CASGYPETPITIDEQFF. CDR3 bases: TGTGCTAGTGGTTACCCGGAGACGCCCATCACAATCGATGAGCAGTTCTTC.

The chain couples TRBV5-1 to TRBJ1-1; D may be TRBD1 (5 bases). V was cut by 1 base and J by 3 bases, with 7 bases left in between. CDR1 and CDR2 from the germline V gene are SGHRS and YFSETQ. CDR3 length equals 13 residues. The CDR3 DNA follows: TGCGCCAGCAGCTTGCGGGGGGACACTGAAGCTTTCTTT. This codes for CASSLRGDTEAFF.

V gene TRBV7-8 combines with J gene TRBJ2-1, with 13 nucleotides matching TRBD2. CDR1 is SGHVS and CDR2 is FQNEAQ in the germline V gene. V was clipped by 5 bases and J by 6 bases; unmatched bases: 7. This CDR3 contains 16 residues. The CDR3 here is CASSARTSGGLNEQFF. The CDR3 bases are TGTGCCAGCAGCGCCCGGACTAGCGGGGGCCTCAATGAGCAGTTCTTC.

J is TRBJ2-2 and V is TRBV19, with D unresolved. Trimming took off 2 bases at V and 1 base at J, with 11 bases between the two ends. Germline CDR1 reads LNHDA; CDR2 reads SQIVND (reference sequence). The CDR3 runs 16 residues. The DNA of the CDR3 is TGTGCCAGTAGTATACGACCAGACGGGAACACCGGGGAGCTGTTTTTT. Its translation is CASSIRPDGNTGELFF.

This chain links TRBV30 with TRBJ2-1; 14 bases map to TRBD2. CDR3 length: 14 amino acids. CDR1 is GTSNPN, CDR2 SVGIG, per germline (reference sequence). The J segment lost 9 bases and the V segment lost 5 bases, leaving 6 bases of the junction unmatched. As DNA, the CDR3 is TGTGCCTGGCAGACTAGCGGGAGGGCCTTTGAGCAGTTCTTC. As protein: CAWQTSGRAFEQFF. The full variable domain, with the rest looked up from reference TRBV30 and TRBJ2-1, is SQTIHQWPATLVQPVGSPLSLECTVEGTSNPNLYWYRQAAGRGLQLLFYSVGIGQISSEVPQNLSASRPQDRQFILSSKKLLLSDSGFYLCAWQTSGRAFEQFFGPGTRLTVL.

With regard to this clone: This same CDR3 is encoded by further DNA sequences in the sample. The CDR3 bases are TGCGCCAGCAGCTTGGAGGGTGAGACCCAGTACTTC. Residues: CASSLEGETQYF. J is TRBJ2-5 and V is TRBV5-1, with D unclear. V was trimmed by 0 bases and J by 5 bases, leaving 5 bases between them. Germline-derived CDR1 and CDR2 are SGHRS and YFSETQ. This CDR3 region has 12 residues. The full variable domain, its missing parts supplied by reference TRBV5-1 and TRBJ2-5, is KAGVTQTPRYLIKTRGQQVTLSCSPISGHRSVSWYQQTPGQGLQFLFEYFSETQRNKGNFPGRFSGRQFSNSRSEMNVSTLELGDSALYLCASSLEGETQYFGPGTRLLVL.

The V and J genes are TRBV5-8 and TRBJ2-4; the D gene is possibly TRBD1 (5 bases). Trimming removed 4 bases at V and 3 bases at J, with 11 bases between. The germline gives CDR1 SGHTS, CDR2 YDEGEE. The length of the CDR3 is 14 residues. The CDR3 is CASSARDRKNIQYF. CDR3 DNA: TGTGCCAGCAGCGCCAGGGATCGCAAAAACATTCAGTACTTC.

The chain uses TRBV18 and TRBJ2-1; the match to TRBD1 covers 9 bases. Germline CDR1 and CDR2: KGHSH and LQKENI. This CDR3 has 16 amino acids. V lost 3 bases to trimming and J lost 4 bases; unmatched junction nucleotides: 7. Written as DNA, the CDR3 is TGTGCCAGCTCACCGACGGGACAGGGCGGTTACAATGAGCAGTTCTTC. Its translation is CASSPTGQGGYNEQFF.

A note on this clone: The junction does not match germline at one end; this may be a read error. The chain couples TRBV5-4 to TRBJ1-6; D remains ambiguous. The germline V gene has CDR1 SGHNT and CDR2 YYREEE (reference sequence). The CDR3 spans 15 residues. CDR3 DNA: TGTGTCAGCAGCTCCGTGGGCAGGCTATATTCACCCCTCCACTTT. It is translated as CVSSSVGRLYSPLHF.

In DNA, the CDR3 is TGTGCCTGGAGTCCGGGACTAGCGGGTGGGTCCCAGTACTTC. This gives the protein CAWSPGLAGGSQYF. The chain links TRBV30 to TRBJ2-5, with 12 positions matching TRBD2. V trimming: 2 bases; J trimming: 9 bases; junction bases outside the gene matches: 7. This CDR3 is built from 14 residues. CDR1 is GTSNPN, CDR2 SVGIG, per germline (reference sequence).

The chain employs TRBV5-1 and TRBJ1-6; possible D gene TRBD1, 5 bases. The CDR3 sequence is 15 residues long. Trimming stripped 0 bases from V and 5 bases from J, with 9 bases between. The germline CDR1 and CDR2 sequences are SGHRS and YFSETQ. The chain's CDR3 is CASSLAGKHNSPLHF. DNA for the CDR3: TGCGCCAGCAGCTTGGCAGGGAAGCATAATTCACCCCTCCACTTT.

CDR3 DNA sequence: TGTGCCAGCTCACTTGGGACTAGCGGAGGTCAAGATACGCAGTATTTT. It codes for CASSLGTSGGQDTQYF. The rearrangement joins TRBV18 to TRBJ2-3, with 11 bases identical to TRBD2. The CDR3 is 16 residues long. Germline loops: CDR1 KGHSH, CDR2 LQKENI. V lost 4 bases and J lost 5; bases outside the gene matches: 8.

The CDR3 spells CASGDWGRETQYF. The CDR3 region has the DNA TGTGCCAGCGGGGACTGGGGAAGGGAGACCCAGTACTTC. This chain links TRBV6-1 with TRBJ2-5; the D gene is possibly TRBD2 (6 bases). The CDR3 consists of 13 residues. Trimming pared 8 bases from V and 5 bases from J, leaving 15 bases between. Germline V gene data show CDR1 as MNHNS and CDR2 as SASEGT.

In regard to this clone: This specimen includes other DNA sequences encoding the same CDR3. The J gene is TRBJ2-6, the V gene TRBV18; D unresolved. In germline, CDR1 is KGHSH, CDR2 LQKENI. Trimming left V 2 bases short and J 2 bases short, with 7 bases between. CDR3 length: 15 residues. The CDR3 loop reads CASSPSGAGANVLTF. The CDR3 coding sequence is TGTGCCAGCTCACCATCTGGTGCTGGGGCCAACGTCCTGACTTTC.

The chain combines TRBV7-2 with TRBJ2-1, with D perhaps matching TRBD2 (5 bases). In germline, CDR1 is SGHTA, CDR2 FQGNSA. The CDR3 has 15 residues. V was cut by 1 base and J by 1 base, with 8 bases left in between. The CDR3 nucleotides read TGTGCCAGCAGCTTAGATCGGGGATCCTACAATGAGCAGTTCTTC. Its translation is CASSLDRGSYNEQFF.

Comments on this clone: The sample holds other DNA sequences that translate to the same CDR3. CDR3 sequence: CASSLWAGGPETQYF. CDR3 nucleotide sequence: TGTGCCAGCAGCTTGTGGGCGGGAGGTCCAGAGACCCAGTACTTC. This chain links TRBV5-4 with TRBJ2-5; 8 bases are shared with TRBD2. This CDR3 is 15 amino acids long. J gave up 4 bases and V 1 base, and 6 bases lay outside the gene matches. The germline CDR1 and CDR2 sequences are SGHNT and YYREEE (reference sequence).

The chain couples TRBV7-2 to TRBJ2-2; D gene ambiguous. The CDR3 is 14 residues long. V was pared by 0 bases and J by 6 bases, with 8 bases between. Germline values: CDR1 SGHTA, CDR2 FQGNSA. CDR3 residues: CASSLAGSPGELFF. CDR3 bases: TGTGCCAGCAGCTTAGCTGGTAGCCCCGGGGAGCTGTTTTTT.

This chain joins TRBV30 and TRBJ2-1; TRBD1 might be the D (8 bases). CDR3 size: 12 residues. V was clipped by 5 bases and J by 8 bases, with 13 bases between them. The V gene's germline CDR1 is GTSNPN and CDR2 SVGIG (reference sequence). Written as DNA, the CDR3 is TGTGCCTGGGAACAGGGGGGGGATGAGCAGTTCTTC. This encodes CAWEQGGDEQFF.

This clone was seen just once. The rearrangement links TRBV11-2 to TRBJ1-2; tentative D call: TRBD1 (6 bases). Trimming removed 5 bases at V and 2 bases at J, with 15 bases between. This CDR3 has 15 amino acids. Germline-derived CDR1 and CDR2 are SGHAT and FQNNGV. CDR3 DNA sequence: TGTGCCAGCAGCCAACTAACAGGGAGCAACTATGGCTACACCTTC. Its protein is CASSQLTGSNYGYTF.

This clone showed up just a few times. The chain links TRBV5-4 to TRBJ2-3; 8 positions match TRBD1. The CDR3 totals 14 residues. Per germline, CDR1 SGHNT and CDR2 YYREEE (reference sequence). V was pared by 5 bases and J by 2 bases, with 4 bases of the junction left unmatched. The CDR3 reads CASRWDRTTDTQYF. CDR3 nucleotide sequence: TGTGCCAGCAGGTGGGACAGGACCACAGATACGCAGTATTTT.

This chain connects TRBV29-1 to TRBJ1-2; 8 bases line up with TRBD1. CDR3 length equals 12 residues. The germline CDR1 and CDR2 sequences are SQVTM and ANQGSEA. V gave up 5 bases and J gave up 7 bases; unmatched junction bases: 6. CDR3 protein: CSVQGQGGGYTF. CDR3 DNA: TGCAGCGTTCAAGGACAGGGAGGTGGCTACACCTTC. The full variable domain, rest sourced from reference TRBV29-1 and TRBJ1-2, is SAVISQKPSRDICQRGTSLTIQCQVDSQVTMMFWYRQQPGQSLTLIATANQGSEATYESGFVIDKFPISRPNLTFSTLTVSNMSPEDSSIYLCSVQGQGGGYTFGSGTRLTVV.

The V call is TRBV7-6, the J call TRBJ1-4, with D tentatively TRBD1 (5 bases). Germline values: CDR1 SGHVS, CDR2 FNYEAQ. V was clipped by 1 base and J by 5 bases, with 8 bases between them. The CDR3 spans 14 residues. The chain's CDR3 is CASSLDGQNEKLFF. For the CDR3, the DNA is TGTGCCAGCAGCTTAGACGGACAAAATGAAAAACTGTTTTTT.

This clone has only one observation. Other DNA sequences in the sample encode the same CDR3. This chain uses TRBV5-1 with TRBJ2-7; unclear D gene. Germline-derived CDR1 and CDR2 are SGHRS and YFSETQ. CDR3 length: 14 amino acids. Trimming took 0 bases from V and 0 from J, leaving 7 bases between them. The CDR3 DNA sequence: TGCGCCAGCAGCTTGGCAGGTTCCTCCTACGAGCAGTACTTC. This translates into CASSLAGSSYEQYF.

This sequence joins TRBV10-1 and TRBJ2-3; D could derive from TRBD1 or TRBD2 (5 bases each). This CDR3 is 16 amino acids long. The germline V and J ends were trimmed by 3 bases and 2 bases, with 15 bases remaining between them. CDR1 WNHNN and CDR2 SYGVQD come from the germline V gene (reference sequence). CDR3 residues: CASSETGTGITDTQYF. For the CDR3, the DNA is TGCGCCAGCAGTGAAACCGGGACCGGGATCACAGATACGCAGTATTTT.

This clone was detected only once. The rearrangement links TRBV11-1 to TRBJ2-5, with a weak D call TRBD1 (5 bases). CDR1 SGHAT and CDR2 FQDESV come from the germline V gene (reference sequence). This CDR3 region has 13 residues. With 5 bases removed from V and 5 bases from J, the gap between germline ends came to 12 bases. Here the CDR3 reads CASSEWGAETQYF. The CDR3 region has the DNA TGTGCCAGCAGCGAGTGGGGCGCCGAGACCCAGTACTTC. Drawing the rest from reference TRBV11-1 and TRBJ2-5, the complete variable domain is EAEVAQSPRYKITEKSQAVAFWCDPISGHATLYWYRQILGQGPELLVQFQDESVVDDSQLPKDRFSAERLKGVDSTLKIQPAELGDSAMYLCASSEWGAETQYFGPGTRLLVL.

The J gene is TRBJ2-7, the V gene TRBV19; weak D call: TRBD1 (5 bases). The CDR3 extends over 14 amino acids. Deletions cut 6 bases from V and 8 bases from J, with 20 bases between. Germline values: CDR1 LNHDA, CDR2 SQIVND (reference sequence). The CDR3 sequence: CASRADSAREQQYF. The DNA of the CDR3 is TGTGCCAGTAGGGCCGACAGTGCCCGTGAGCAGCAGTACTTC.